The rows below give T cell receptor beta chains drawn from one sample of a study of T cells in Graves' hyperthyroidism and ophthalmopathy. TCRdb redid the calling of the multiplex PCR reads with MiXCR, one entry per CDR3 protein. Among 300,000 to 450,000 distinct CDR3 sequences listed, roughly 13% were seen once. Specimen: blood. Receptors were obtained from an older woman with Graves' hyperthyroidism. Each CDR3 is given with its conserved first and last residue. The D gene is left open where the match is weak. Some rows have no size entry. The others give once, few or many, or a class for an expanded clone.

TRBJ2-3 TRBV13 many TRBD2 TGTGCCAGCAGCCTAGCGGGAGTTAGCACAGATACGCAGTATTTT CASSLAGVSTDTQYF
TRBJ1-2 TRBV29-1 many . TGCAGCGTTTCCAACCGCTATGGCTACACCTTC CSVSNRYGYTF
TRBJ1-1 TRBV6-1 many . TGTGCCAGCAGTTATCGGAACACTGAAGCTTTCTTT CASSYRNTEAFF
TRBJ2-5 TRBV28 many . TGTGCCAGCAGTTTAGTGGTTGCAGGAGGGGCCAGAGAGACCCAGTACTTC CASSLVVAGGARETQYF
TRBJ2-1 TRBV5-4 many . TGTGCCAGCAGCTTGAATGGCTATTACAATGAGCAGTTCTTC CASSLNGYYNEQFF
TRBJ2-5 TRBV12-3/TRBV12-4 . . TGTGCCAGCAGTGCCTCCGGGGCGGTGTACTTC CASSASGAVYF
TRBJ2-7 TRBV6-5 few . TGTGCCAGCAGTTACTCCAGGCCCCCGAAACCATACGAGCAGTACTTC CASSYSRPPKPYEQYF
TRBJ2-7 TRBV11-2 . TRBD1 TGTGCCAGCAGCATGGGACAGGGGGAGCAGTACTTC CASSMGQGEQYF
TRBJ2-5 TRBV11-3 many . TGTGCCAGCAGCTTAGGACGGGGGGCGGAGACCCAGTACTTC CASSLGRGAETQYF
TRBJ2-7 TRBV2 many . TGTGCCAGCTACGGGTCGCGCGCAGGGTGGTACTCCTACGAGCAGTACTTC CASYGSRAGWYSYEQYF